This is a list of T cell receptor beta chains from one sample in a study of blood T cell repertoires in COVID-19. Generated by immunoSEQ multiplex PCR, the TCRdb table keeps only in-frame clones and is missing some. The sample holds over 55,000 clones, 80% to 95% seen once. Sample: peripheral blood. Every receptor here comes from a man aged 55 to 70 with acute or convalescent COVID-19. The CDR3 runs from the conserved cysteine through the conserved F or W. A D gene is named only where the DNA matches it firmly. Clone size is not always given. Where it is, it says once, few, many or a class for expanded clones.

CASSRDRGSFLPSYEQYF | TGTGCCAGCAGCCGGGACAGGGGATCCTTCCTTCCCTCCTACGAGCAGTACTTC | TRBV25-1 | - | TRBJ2-7 | TRBD1
CASSRGIWEQYF | TGTGCCAGCAGCAGAGGGATTTGGGAGCAGTACTTC | TRBV5-8 | medium-sized | TRBJ2-7 | -
CASSLSSGVTYEQYF | TGTGCCAGCAGTTTATCCTCAGGGGTCACCTACGAGCAGTACTTC | TRBV27 | - | TRBJ2-7 | -
CASSEGRAAEQYF | TGTGCCAGCAGTGAAGGGAGAGCTGCCGAGCAGTACTTC | TRBV25-1 | - | TRBJ2-7 | -
CASSPGQGFGEQFF | TGTGCCAGCAGCCCGGGACAGGGGTTCGGGGAGCAGTTCTTC | TRBV6-6 | - | TRBJ2-1 | TRBD1
CASTELNNEQFF | TGTGCCAGCACCGAACTCAACAATGAGCAGTTCTTC | TRBV7-2 | once | TRBJ2-1 | -
CASRPRGTGELFF | TGCGCCAGCCGCCCTAGGGGCACCGGGGAGCTGTTTTTT | TRBV5-1 | - | TRBJ2-2 | -
CATRGGLDTGELFF | TGTGCCACTCGAGGGGGTTTGGACACCGGGGAGCTGTTTTTT | TRBV28 | once | TRBJ2-2 | -
CACVQGRNQPQHF | TGTGCCTGTGTTCAAGGGAGGAATCAGCCCCAGCATTTT | TRBV30 | - | TRBJ1-5 | -
CASSQAGQGAVEAFF | TGCGCCAGCAGCCAAGCGGGACAGGGGGCCGTTGAAGCTTTCTTT | TRBV4-3 | - | TRBJ1-1 | TRBD1
CASGGGTYEQYF | TGTGCCAGCGGGGGGGGAACCTACGAGCAGTACTTC | TRBV28 | - | TRBJ2-7 | TRBD2
CASSRGGTVSGYTF | TGTGCCAGCAGCCGCGGGGGGACAGTCAGTGGCTACACCTTC | TRBV7-2 | - | TRBJ1-2 | TRBD1
CASSVEQGDNSPLHF | TGTGCCAGCAGCGTAGAACAGGGCGATAATTCACCCCTCCACTTT | TRBV9 | - | TRBJ1-6 | -
CASSHDRVKENEQFF | TGTGCCAGCAGCCACGACAGGGTGAAAGAAAATGAGCAGTTCTTC | TRBV7-9 | - | TRBJ2-1 | TRBD1
CASSLTRGTRAGEQFF | TGTGCCAGCAGCTTAACGCGGGGGACTAGAGCAGGTGAGCAGTTCTTC | TRBV7-3 | - | TRBJ2-1 | TRBD2
CASSLDRASSGANVLTF | TGTGCCAGCAGTCTGGACAGGGCGAGCTCTGGGGCCAACGTCCTGACTTTC | TRBV28 | - | TRBJ2-6 | TRBD1
CASSKVGMGDSSNSGNTIYF | TGTGCCAGCAGCAAAGTCGGTATGGGTGACTCGTCCAACTCTGGAAACACCATATATTTT | TRBV21-1 | - | TRBJ1-3 | -
CASSISRQGTPSSTDTQYF | TGTGCCAGCAGTATTTCCAGACAGGGAACCCCCTCTAGCACAGATACGCAGTATTTT | TRBV27 | - | TRBJ2-3 | TRBD1
CASSYSAGGGETQYF | TGTGCCAGCAGTTACTCAGCAGGGGGTGGGGAGACCCAGTACTTC | TRBV6-5 | - | TRBJ2-5 | TRBD1
CASSRRGSDNEKLFF | TGTGCCAGCTCGCGGAGGGGCAGCGATAATGAAAAACTGTTTTTT | TRBV18 | - | TRBJ1-4 | -
CAWSVSVYEQYF | TGTGCCTGGAGTGTCTCAGTCTACGAGCAGTACTTC | TRBV30 | - | TRBJ2-7 | -
CASSLDSPGQGGYTF | TGCGCCAGCAGCTTGGATTCGCCGGGACAGGGGGGCTACACCTTC | TRBV5-1 | - | TRBJ1-2 | TRBD1
CASSLGASGRTDTQYF | TGTGCCAGCAGCTTAGGGGCTAGCGGGAGAACAGATACGCAGTATTTT | TRBV11-2 | - | TRBJ2-3 | TRBD2
CASSPVQGDAGELFF | TGTGCCAGCTCACCAGTACAGGGGGATGCCGGGGAGCTGTTTTTT | TRBV18 | - | TRBJ2-2 | TRBD1
CASSILTGTNEKLFF | TGTGCCAGTAGTATTTTGACAGGGACTAATGAAAAACTGTTTTTT | TRBV19 | - | TRBJ1-4 | TRBD1
CASRNPGLAGFTDTQYF | TGTGCCAGCAGAAACCCGGGACTAGCGGGCTTCACAGATACGCAGTATTTT | TRBV27 | once | TRBJ2-3 | TRBD2
CASSRDSSTDTQYF | TGTGCCAGCAGCCGGGACTCCTCCACAGATACGCAGTATTTT | TRBV7-3 | once | TRBJ2-3 | -
CASSPPAGVYNEQFF | TGTGCCAGCTCACCACCGGCAGGGGTCTACAATGAGCAGTTCTTC | TRBV18 | - | TRBJ2-1 | -
CASSPTGAYEQYF | TGTGCCAGCAGTCCCACAGGAGCCTACGAGCAGTACTTC | TRBV6-5 | - | TRBJ2-7 | -
CASSPEGGYEKLFF | TGTGCCAGCAGCCCCGAAGGGGGTTATGAAAAACTGTTTTTT | TRBV5-4 | - | TRBJ1-4 | -
CATSRDRHRGSEQYF | TGTGCCACCAGCAGAGATAGGCACAGGGGAAGCGAGCAGTACTTC | TRBV15 | - | TRBJ2-7 | TRBD1
CASKGQFRSYEQYF | TGTGCCAGCAAGGGACAGTTCCGCTCCTACGAGCAGTACTTC | TRBV28 | - | TRBJ2-7 | TRBD1
CASSHRQGPLPNYGYTF | TGTGCCAGCAGTCACCGACAGGGGCCTCTTCCTAACTATGGCTACACCTTC | TRBV7-9 | once | TRBJ1-2 | TRBD1
CASSLASFQRYNEQFF | TGTGCCAGCAGCTTAGCGAGTTTTCAACGATACAATGAGCAGTTCTTC | TRBV7-9 | - | TRBJ2-1 | -
CASSLRRVGGYTF | TGTGCCAGCAGTTTACGGAGGGTGGGCGGCTACACCTTC | TRBV6-5 | - | TRBJ1-2 | -
CASSSIATGGPDNEQFF | TGTGCCAGCAGCTCCATAGCAACGGGAGGGCCGGACAATGAGCAGTTCTTC | TRBV7-2 | - | TRBJ2-1 | TRBD2
CASSGDRGLYEKLFF | TGTGCCAGCAGCGGCGACAGGGGACTGTATGAAAAACTGTTTTTT | TRBV2 | few | TRBJ1-4 | TRBD1
CASRKLQGANEKLFF | TGTGCCAGCAGGAAACTACAGGGAGCTAATGAAAAACTGTTTTTT | TRBV7-3 | - | TRBJ1-4 | -
CASSLGLAGSYNEQFF | TGTGCCAGCAGCCTAGGACTAGCGGGTTCCTACAATGAGCAGTTCTTC | TRBV5-4 | - | TRBJ2-1 | TRBD2
CATLRDRDEKLFF | TGTGCCACTCTACGGGACAGGGATGAAAAACTGTTTTTT | TRBV2 | - | TRBJ1-4 | TRBD1
CASSLHRDRGLGKNIQYF | TGCGCCAGCAGCCTGCACCGGGACAGGGGTTTGGGCAAAAACATTCAGTACTTC | TRBV5-1 | - | TRBJ2-4 | TRBD1
CASSRQGYEQYF | TGCGCCAGCAGCCGACAGGGTTACGAGCAGTACTTC | TRBV5-1 | - | TRBJ2-7 | TRBD1
CASSPFPDTQYF | TGTGCCAGCAGTCCCTTCCCAGATACGCAGTATTTT | TRBV6-5 | - | TRBJ2-3 | -
CASSIDLQGLMNTEAFF | TGTGCCAGTAGTATAGATCTCCAGGGGCTTATGAACACTGAAGCTTTCTTT | TRBV19 | - | TRBJ1-1 | -
CASSQAFNQPQHF | TGCGCCAGCAGCCAAGCGTTTAATCAGCCCCAGCATTTT | TRBV4-3 | - | TRBJ1-5 | -
CASSLRSGTEAFF | TGTGCCAGCAGCCTTAGGTCGGGGACTGAAGCTTTCTTT | TRBV7-9 | - | TRBJ1-1 | -
CASSLAVGGRAISGELFF | TGTGCCAGCAGCTTGGCCGTTGGCGGGAGGGCCATTTCCGGGGAGCTGTTTTTT | TRBV5-4 | - | TRBJ2-2 | TRBD2
CASSSDRALSNSPLHF | TGTGCCAGCTCATCGGACAGGGCCCTTTCCAATTCACCCCTCCACTTT | TRBV18 | - | TRBJ1-6 | TRBD1
CASSTEGNQPQHF | TGTGCCAGCAGCACTGAGGGTAATCAGCCCCAGCATTTT | TRBV7-2 | - | TRBJ1-5 | -
CASHADRGQNTEAFF | TGTGCCAGCCACGCGGACAGGGGTCAGAACACTGAAGCTTTCTTT | TRBV3-1/TRBV3-2 | - | TRBJ1-1 | TRBD1
CASSSGNYGYTF | TGCGCCAGCAGCTCAGGGAACTATGGCTACACCTTC | TRBV5-1 | - | TRBJ1-2 | -
CASSFSGNGNQPQHF | TGTGCCAGCAGCTTTTCCGGGAATGGCAATCAGCCCCAGCATTTT | TRBV11-2 | - | TRBJ1-5 | -